One and the same sample provided the 26 T cell receptor beta chains below, sequenced in a study of long-term antiretroviral therapy in people with HIV. Sequencing used immunoSEQ v3.0 at survey level. The data were produced by immunoSEQ multiplex PCR, yet TCRdb's version contains in-frame clones alone and is incomplete. The sample includes tens of thousands of clones, 85% to 95% of them seen just once. The specimen was unsorted PBMCs, collected 7.6 years after starting antiretroviral therapy. These receptors originate from a woman aged 40 to 50 with HIV.

The chain combines TRBV7-2 with TRBJ2-1; TRBD1 is a possible D gene (5 bases). The CDR3 spans 16 residues. The V gene's germline CDR1 is SGHTA and CDR2 FQGNSA. The ends were cut back, 7 bases at V and 1 base at J, with 17 bases in the middle. The CDR3 DNA reads as TGTGCCAGCATTCCCCCGGGCAGGGTATCCTACAATGAGCAGTTCTTC. It specifies CASIPPGRVSYNEQFF.

The J gene is TRBJ1-4, the V gene TRBV25-1, with a weak D call TRBD1 (6 bases). CDR3 length: 15 amino acids. Trimming shortened V by 8 bases and J by 6 bases, and 19 bases separated the two germline ends. From germline, CDR1 is MGHDK and CDR2 SYGVNS. CDR3 protein: CASASRQVTDEKLFF. The CDR3 nucleotides are TGTGCCAGCGCGTCTAGACAGGTGACGGATGAAAAACTGTTTTTT. Variable domain in full (rest from reference TRBV25-1 and TRBJ1-4): EADIYQTPRYLVIGTGKKITLECSQTMGHDKMYWYQQDPGMELHLIHYSYGVNSTEKGDLSSESTVSRIRTEHFPLTLESARPSHTSQYLCASASRQVTDEKLFFGSGTQLSVL.

This chain connects TRBV7-2 to TRBJ2-5; D is uncertain. Per germline, CDR1 SGHTA and CDR2 FQGNSA. The germline V and J ends were trimmed by 4 bases and 2 bases, with 17 bases remaining between them. CDR3 size: 16 residues. The CDR3 is CASSSHPSVAQETQYF. Written as DNA, the CDR3 is TGTGCCAGCAGCTCCCATCCCTCGGTAGCTCAAGAGACCCAGTACTTC.

The V and J genes are TRBV7-2 and TRBJ2-7; 8 nucleotides align to TRBD1. This CDR3 spans 13 amino acids. Unmatched junction bases numbered 5, after V lost 5 bases and J lost 5 bases. In germline, CDR1 is SGHTA, CDR2 FQGNSA. CDR3 bases: TGTGCCAGCAGCCGGCAGGACAGGGACGAGCAGTACTTC. It is translated as CASSRQDRDEQYF. Complete variable domain (other parts from reference TRBV7-2 and TRBJ2-7): GAGVSQSPSNKVTEKGKDVELRCDPISGHTALYWYRQSLGQGLEFLIYFQGNSAPDKSGLPSDRFSAERTGGSVSTLTIQRTQQEDSAVYLCASSRQDRDEQYFGPGTRLTVT.

The rearrangement links TRBV4-1 to TRBJ2-3, with a weak D call TRBD1 (6 bases). The CDR3 has 15 amino acids. The V end was cut by 1 base, the J end by 3 bases, with 11 bases between. Germline values: CDR1 MGHRA, CDR2 YSYEKL. CDR3 residues: CASSQASTGTDTQYF. CDR3 DNA: TGCGCCAGCAGCCAAGCCTCGACAGGTACAGATACGCAGTATTTT.

V and J are TRBV4-1 and TRBJ1-1; perhaps TRBD1 as D (5 bases). Trimming shortened V by 4 bases and J by 1 base, and 16 bases separated the two germline ends. Looked up from germline, CDR1 is MGHRA and CDR2 is YSYEKL. This CDR3 is 16 amino acids long. The CDR3 sequence is CASSPRIIQENTEAFF. CDR3 nucleotide sequence: TGCGCCAGCAGCCCTCGGATTATACAGGAGAACACTGAAGCTTTCTTT.

This chain links TRBV5-1 with TRBJ2-3, with 7 bases identical to TRBD1. Germline-derived CDR1 and CDR2 are SGHRS and YFSETQ. V was clipped by 2 bases and J by 0 bases; unmatched bases: 3. CDR3 length: 15 residues. This CDR3 is CASSLDRASTDTQYF. The CDR3 DNA reads TGCGCCAGCAGCTTAGACAGGGCTAGCACAGATACGCAGTATTTT.

The chain combines TRBV6-5 with TRBJ1-2; D is ambiguous. The CDR3 has 14 amino acids. V dropped 4 bases and J dropped 4 bases, with 13 bases sitting between them. The V gene's germline CDR1 is MNHEY and CDR2 SVGAGI. The CDR3 sequence is CASSLGGPIYGYTF. Here the CDR3 DNA reads TGTGCCAGCAGTTTGGGAGGGCCGATCTATGGCTACACCTTC.

This sequence joins TRBV11-2 and TRBJ1-1; D perhaps matches TRBD1 (6 bases). Germline lookup yields CDR1 SGHAT and CDR2 FQNNGV. The V and J ends lost 3 bases and 1 base respectively, with 9 bases between them. This CDR3 comprises 14 residues. The CDR3 DNA reads as TGTGCCAGCAGCTTTAGGGGGACGAACACTGAAGCTTTCTTT. Translation: CASSFRGTNTEAFF.

This rearrangement joins TRBV27 to TRBJ2-7; TRBD1 matches 8 bases. This CDR3 region has 15 residues. The germline gives CDR1 MNHEY, CDR2 SMNVEV (reference sequence). Trimming cost V 3 bases and J 7 bases; bases outside gene matches: 11. In DNA form, the CDR3 reads TGTGCCAGCAGTTTTTCTGTGGGACAGGCCGGGGAGCAGTACTTC. Encoded protein: CASSFSVGQAGEQYF.

V usage is TRBV4-3 and J usage is TRBJ2-7, with D perhaps matching TRBD1 (6 bases). The CDR3 is 14 amino acids. With 4 bases removed from V and 4 bases from J, the gap between germline ends came to 14 bases. Germline CDR1 is LGHNA and CDR2 is YSLEER. Here the CDR3 reads CASSPWVGGYEQYF. DNA of the CDR3: TGCGCCAGCAGCCCTTGGGTAGGGGGATACGAGCAGTACTTC.

The rearrangement links TRBV7-2 to TRBJ2-5; D unclear. The CDR3 is 14 amino acids. Trimming removed 1 base from V and 3 bases from J, with 9 bases in between. Germline V gene data show CDR1 as SGHTA and CDR2 as FQGNSA. CDR3 amino acids: CASSLGNPKETQYF. The DNA for the CDR3 is TGTGCCAGCAGCTTAGGGAATCCCAAAGAGACCCAGTACTTC.

This sequence joins TRBV4-1 and TRBJ1-6, with TRBD1 as a possible D gene (5 bases). V lost 1 base to trimming and J lost 0 bases, with 13 bases between them. CDR1 MGHRA and CDR2 YSYEKL come from the germline V gene. CDR3 length: 18 residues. The CDR3 region has the DNA TGCGCCAGCAGCCAAGTGATGGGGGAGAGCTCCTATAATTCACCCCTCCACTTT. Its protein is CASSQVMGESSYNSPLHF.

V and J are TRBV7-4 and TRBJ2-1; D remains unclear. Trimming removed 2 bases at V and 8 bases at J, with 4 bases between. Germline CDR1 is SGHVT and CDR2 is SQSDAQ. The CDR3 runs 11 residues. Here the CDR3 reads CASSLWDEQFF. In DNA, the CDR3 is TGTGCCAGCAGCTTATGGGATGAGCAGTTCTTC.

The V gene is TRBV5-4, the J gene TRBJ1-1; tentative D call: TRBD1 (5 bases). The germline V gene has CDR1 SGHNT and CDR2 YYREEE (reference sequence). There are 15 residues in the CDR3. Trimming cost V 3 bases and J 7 bases, with 19 bases left between them. The CDR3 sequence: CASSSRNGGTLEAFF. The CDR3 DNA reads TGTGCCAGCAGCTCCCGAAACGGGGGAACTCTTGAAGCTTTCTTT. Combining the CDR3 with reference TRBV5-4 and TRBJ1-1 gives the whole variable domain ETGVTQSPTHLIKTRGQQVTLRCSSQSGHNTVSWYQQALGQGPQFIFQYYREEENGRGNFPPRFSGLQFPNYSSELNVNALELDDSALYLCASSSRNGGTLEAFFGQGTRLTVV.

The J gene is TRBJ1-1, the V gene TRBV10-3, with TRBD1 matching 11 bases. The CDR3 runs to 15 residues. V was clipped by 3 bases and J by 5 bases; unmatched bases: 5. Germline lookup yields CDR1 ENHRY and CDR2 SYGVKD. The CDR3 loop is CAISERDRGETEAFF. DNA for the CDR3: TGTGCCATCAGTGAAAGGGACAGGGGGGAAACTGAAGCTTTCTTT.

The V and J genes are TRBV5-8 and TRBJ1-1; D uncertain. The germline V gene encodes CDR1 SGHTS and CDR2 YDEGEE. This CDR3 is built from 14 residues. V was shortened by 0 bases and J by 6 bases, with 12 bases between the two germline ends. The CDR3 here is CASSLAGFRAEAFF. The CDR3 DNA sequence: TGTGCCAGCAGCTTGGCCGGTTTCCGGGCTGAAGCTTTCTTT.

CDR3 protein: CASSARTRQRETQYF. The CDR3, as DNA: TGTGCCAGTAGTGCTAGGACGCGTCAGAGGGAGACCCAGTACTTC. The V and J genes are TRBV19 and TRBJ2-5, with D unresolved. The germline CDR1 and CDR2 sequences are LNHDA and SQIVND (reference sequence). This CDR3 is built from 15 residues. The V gene lost 5 bases and the J gene lost 5 bases, with 18 bases spanning the gap.

This chain connects TRBV9 to TRBJ2-3, with 7 nucleotides matching TRBD2. Trimming removed 0 bases from V and 2 bases from J; junction bases left unmatched: 3. The CDR3 is 15 residues long. Per the germline V gene, CDR1 is SGDLS and CDR2 is YYNGEE. CDR3 sequence reads: CASSVGLAFTDTQYF. The CDR3 bases are TGTGCCAGCAGCGTAGGACTAGCCTTCACAGATACGCAGTATTTT. The entire variable domain, with the rest obtained from reference TRBV9 and TRBJ2-3, is as follows: DSGVTQTPKHLITATGQRVTLRCSPRSGDLSVYWYQQSLDQGLQFLIQYYNGEERAKGNILERFSAQQFPDLHSELNLSSLELGDSALYFCASSVGLAFTDTQYFGPGTRLTVL.

This clone appeared a single time. For the CDR3, the DNA is TGCGCCAGCAGCCAAGACCTAAGCGGGGGATACGAGCAGTACTTC. Amino acid sequence: CASSQDLSGGYEQYF. The chain links TRBV4-3 to TRBJ2-7; 8 bases are a match to TRBD2. J lost 4 bases, V lost 0 bases, and 5 bases had no gene match. The length of the CDR3 is 15 residues. Germline CDR1 LGHNA, CDR2 YSLEER.

V and J are TRBV6-6 and TRBJ1-2; possibly TRBD1 for D (6 bases). Germline loops: CDR1 MNHNY, CDR2 SVGAGI (reference sequence). The CDR3 sequence is 15 residues long. Between the trimmed V and J ends, which lost 5 bases and 5 bases, there was a span of 18 bases. CDR3 nucleotide sequence: TGTGCCAGCAGTGACCCGACAGGTTCCGTTTATGGCTACACCTTC. It yields the protein CASSDPTGSVYGYTF.

The rearrangement links TRBV30 to TRBJ1-1; tentative D call: TRBD1 (5 bases). Trimming removed 0 bases from V and 1 base from J, with 9 bases in between. The CDR3 consists of 14 residues. From germline, CDR1 is GTSNPN and CDR2 SVGIG (reference sequence). The CDR3 nucleotides read TGTGCCTGGAGTGTGGGGACGGCGAACACTGAAGCTTTCTTT. Amino acid sequence: CAWSVGTANTEAFF.

The chain joins TRBV7-2 to TRBJ2-5; 10 bases line up with TRBD2. The CDR3 covers 15 residues. J was trimmed by 3 bases and V by 5 bases; bases with no gene match: 6. CDR1 is SGHTA, CDR2 FQGNSA, per germline. CDR3: CASSNQRGGKETQYF. CDR3 DNA: TGTGCCAGCAGCAATCAGCGGGGGGGGAAAGAGACCCAGTACTTC.

J is TRBJ2-1 and V is TRBV19; TRBD2 matches 13 bases. CDR3 length: 18 residues. CDR1 and CDR2 from the germline V gene are LNHDA and SQIVND (reference sequence). V was clipped by 5 bases and J by 6 bases; unmatched bases: 13. CDR3 region: CASSFRLAGGLMGNEQFF. DNA of the CDR3: TGTGCCAGTAGTTTCCGACTAGCGGGGGGACTTATGGGCAATGAGCAGTTCTTC. The full variable domain, its missing parts supplied by reference TRBV19 and TRBJ2-1, is DGGITQSPKYLFRKEGQNVTLSCEQNLNHDAMYWYRQDPGQGLRLIYYSQIVNDFQKGDIAEGYSVSREKKESFPLTVTSAQKNPTAFYLCASSFRLAGGLMGNEQFFGPGTRLTVL.

This sequence joins TRBV30 and TRBJ1-5; possibly TRBD1 for D (6 bases). CDR1 is GTSNPN, CDR2 SVGIG, per germline (reference sequence). There are 15 residues in the CDR3. Trimming removed 2 bases at V and 0 bases at J, with 11 bases between. This CDR3 reads CAWSFGQSSNQPQHF. The CDR3 DNA follows: TGTGCCTGGAGTTTTGGACAGAGTAGCAATCAGCCCCAGCATTTT.

This chain joins TRBV6-6 and TRBJ1-1; a weak D match, TRBD1 (5 bases). The V gene's germline CDR1 is MNHNY and CDR2 SVGAGI (reference sequence). V shed 10 bases and J shed 4 bases, with 22 bases lying between them. The CDR3 length is 15 residues. The CDR3 DNA sequence: TGTGCCATCAATACGGTGATGGGGGTAAGCACTGAAGCTTTCTTT. This sequence encodes CAINTVMGVSTEAFF.